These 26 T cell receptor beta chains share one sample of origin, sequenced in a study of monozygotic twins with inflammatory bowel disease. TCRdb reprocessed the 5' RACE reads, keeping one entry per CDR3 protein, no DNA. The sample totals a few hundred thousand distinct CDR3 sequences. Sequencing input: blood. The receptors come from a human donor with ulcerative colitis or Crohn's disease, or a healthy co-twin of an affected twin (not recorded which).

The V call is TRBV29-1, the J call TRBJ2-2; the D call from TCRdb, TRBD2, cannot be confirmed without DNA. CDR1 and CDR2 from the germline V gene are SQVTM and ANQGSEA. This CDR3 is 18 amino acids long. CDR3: CSVAPGLAGGPFTGELFF.

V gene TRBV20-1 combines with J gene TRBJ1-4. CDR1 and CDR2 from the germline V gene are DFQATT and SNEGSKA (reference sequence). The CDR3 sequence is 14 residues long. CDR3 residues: CSAAPAFSNEKLFF.

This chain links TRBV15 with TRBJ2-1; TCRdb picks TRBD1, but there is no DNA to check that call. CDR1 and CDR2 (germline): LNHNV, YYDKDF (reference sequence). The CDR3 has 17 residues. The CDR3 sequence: CATSSHPGGGSYNEQFF. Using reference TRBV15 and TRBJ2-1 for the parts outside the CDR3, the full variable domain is DAMVIQNPRYQVTQFGKPVTLSCSQTLNHNVMYWYQQKSSQAPKLLFHYYDKDFNNEADTPDNFQSRRPNTSFCFLDIRSPGLGDTAMYLCATSSHPGGGSYNEQFFGPGTRLTVL.

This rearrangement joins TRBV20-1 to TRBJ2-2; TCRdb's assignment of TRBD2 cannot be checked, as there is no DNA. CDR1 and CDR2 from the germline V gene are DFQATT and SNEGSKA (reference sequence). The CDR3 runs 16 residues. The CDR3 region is CSARPLGGGGTGELFF.

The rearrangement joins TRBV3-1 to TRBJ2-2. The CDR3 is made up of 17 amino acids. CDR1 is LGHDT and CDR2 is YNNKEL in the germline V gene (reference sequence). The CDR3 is CASSQVFWYPSTGELFF. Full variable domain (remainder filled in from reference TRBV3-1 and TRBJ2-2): DTAVSQTPKYLVTQMGNDKSIKCEQNLGHDTMYWYKQDSKKFLKIMFSYNNKELIINETVPNRFSPKSPDKAHLNLHINSLELGDSAVYFCASSQVFWYPSTGELFFGEGSRLTVL.

This CDR3 reads CASSYSGTGYTF. The genes are TRBV6-5 and TRBJ1-2; checking the TCRdb D call of TRBD1 is not possible without DNA. This CDR3 comprises 12 residues. Germline V gives CDR1 MNHEY, CDR2 SVGAGI.

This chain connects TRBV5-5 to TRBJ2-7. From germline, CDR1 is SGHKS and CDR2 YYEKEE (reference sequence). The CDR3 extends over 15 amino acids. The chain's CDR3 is CASSPRTSFWDEQYF.

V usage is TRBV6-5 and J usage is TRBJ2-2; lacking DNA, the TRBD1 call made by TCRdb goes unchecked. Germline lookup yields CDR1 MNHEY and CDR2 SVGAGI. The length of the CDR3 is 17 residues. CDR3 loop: CASSYSSGQPNTGELFF.

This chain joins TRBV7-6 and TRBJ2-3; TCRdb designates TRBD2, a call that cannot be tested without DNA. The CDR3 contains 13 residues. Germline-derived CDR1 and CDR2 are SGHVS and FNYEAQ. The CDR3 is CASSVRLAATQYF.

CDR3 sequence reads: CSAQGLAGGQETQYF. The gene calls are TRBV20-1 and TRBJ2-5; the D call from TCRdb, TRBD2, cannot be confirmed without DNA. This CDR3 contains 15 residues. Germline CDR1 and CDR2: DFQATT and SNEGSKA (reference sequence).

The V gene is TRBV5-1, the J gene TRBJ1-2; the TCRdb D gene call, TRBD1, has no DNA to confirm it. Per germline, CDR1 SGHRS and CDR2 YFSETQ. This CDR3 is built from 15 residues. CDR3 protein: CASRSGAGWDYGYTF.

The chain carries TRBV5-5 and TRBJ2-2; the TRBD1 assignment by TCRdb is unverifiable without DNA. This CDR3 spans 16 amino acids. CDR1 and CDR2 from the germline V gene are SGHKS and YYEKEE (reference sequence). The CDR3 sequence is CASSLGGLPNTGELFF. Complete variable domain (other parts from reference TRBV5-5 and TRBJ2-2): DAGVTQSPTHLIKTRGQQVTLRCSPISGHKSVSWYQQVLGQGPQFIFQYYEKEERGRGNFPDRFSARQFPNYSSELNVNALLLGDSALYLCASSLGGLPNTGELFFGEGSRLTVL.

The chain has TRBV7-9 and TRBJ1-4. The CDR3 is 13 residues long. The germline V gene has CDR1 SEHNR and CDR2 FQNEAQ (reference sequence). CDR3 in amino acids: CASSLAGSEKLFF.

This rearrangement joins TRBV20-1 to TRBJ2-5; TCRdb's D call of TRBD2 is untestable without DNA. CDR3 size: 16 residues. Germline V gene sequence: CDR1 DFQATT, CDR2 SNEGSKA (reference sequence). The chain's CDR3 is CSAKASGDAIQETQYF.

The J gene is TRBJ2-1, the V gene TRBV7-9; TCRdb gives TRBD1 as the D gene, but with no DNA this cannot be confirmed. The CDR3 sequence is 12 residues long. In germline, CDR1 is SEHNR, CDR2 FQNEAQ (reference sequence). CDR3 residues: CASRGDGNEQFF. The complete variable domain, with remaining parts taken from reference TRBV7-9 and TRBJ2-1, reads DTGVSQNPRHKITKRGQNVTFRCDPISEHNRLYWYRQTLGQGPEFLTYFQNEAQLEKSRLLSDRFSAERPKGSFSTLEIQRTEQGDSAMYLCASRGDGNEQFFGPGTRLTVL.

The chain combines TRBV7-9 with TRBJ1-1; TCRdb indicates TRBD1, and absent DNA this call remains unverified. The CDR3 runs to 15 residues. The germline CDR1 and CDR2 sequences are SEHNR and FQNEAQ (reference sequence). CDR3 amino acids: CASSLDGQGYTEAFF.

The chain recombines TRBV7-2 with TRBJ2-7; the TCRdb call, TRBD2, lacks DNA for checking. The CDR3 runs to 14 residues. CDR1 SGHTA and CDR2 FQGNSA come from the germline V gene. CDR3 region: CASSHRPPPYEQYF.

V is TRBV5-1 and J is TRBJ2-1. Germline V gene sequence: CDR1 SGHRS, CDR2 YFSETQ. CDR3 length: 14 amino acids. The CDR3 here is CASSVDRVGNEQFF.

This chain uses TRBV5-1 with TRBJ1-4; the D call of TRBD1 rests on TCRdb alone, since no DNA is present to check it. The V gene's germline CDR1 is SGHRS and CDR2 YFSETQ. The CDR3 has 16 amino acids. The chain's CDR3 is CASSRGSGQRNEKLFF.

CDR3: CASSWTAGTEAFF. This chain links TRBV5-1 with TRBJ1-1. The length of the CDR3 is 13 residues. In germline, CDR1 is SGHRS, CDR2 YFSETQ.

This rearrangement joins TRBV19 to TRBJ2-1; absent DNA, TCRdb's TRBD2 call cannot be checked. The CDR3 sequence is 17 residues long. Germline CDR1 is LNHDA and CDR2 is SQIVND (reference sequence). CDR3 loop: CASSFTSDYLAYNEQFF. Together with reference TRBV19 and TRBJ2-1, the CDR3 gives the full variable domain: DGGITQSPKYLFRKEGQNVTLSCEQNLNHDAMYWYRQDPGQGLRLIYYSQIVNDFQKGDIAEGYSVSREKKESFPLTVTSAQKNPTAFYLCASSFTSDYLAYNEQFFGPGTRLTVL.

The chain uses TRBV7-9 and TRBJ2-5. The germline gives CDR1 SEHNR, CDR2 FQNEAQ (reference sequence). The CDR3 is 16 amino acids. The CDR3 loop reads CASSFWHSKSKETQYF.

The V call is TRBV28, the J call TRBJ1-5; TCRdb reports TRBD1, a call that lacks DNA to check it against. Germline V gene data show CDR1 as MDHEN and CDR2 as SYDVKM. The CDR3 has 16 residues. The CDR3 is CASSLPWRGRHQPQHF.

The CDR3 spells CSAPSASGGGYYNEQFF. This chain joins TRBV20-1 and TRBJ2-1; TCRdb's D gene call, TRBD2, goes unchecked for lack of DNA. CDR1 is DFQATT and CDR2 is SNEGSKA in the germline V gene (reference sequence). CDR3 length: 17 amino acids.

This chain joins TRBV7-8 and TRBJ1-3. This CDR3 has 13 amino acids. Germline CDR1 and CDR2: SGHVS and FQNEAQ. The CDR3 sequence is CASSASEADTIYF. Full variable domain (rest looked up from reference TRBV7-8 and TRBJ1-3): GAGVSQSPRYKVAKRGQDVALRCDPISGHVSLFWYQQALGQGPEFLTYFQNEAQLDKSGLPSDRFFAERPEGSVSTLKIQRTQQEDSAVYLCASSASEADTIYFGEGSWLTVV.

This CDR3 reads CASSQTGIATAYEQYF. The V gene is TRBV7-9, the J gene TRBJ2-7; TCRdb lists TRBD1, though no DNA is available to test this call. The CDR3 is made up of 16 amino acids. Germline CDR1 SEHNR, CDR2 FQNEAQ (reference sequence).